The 22 T cell receptor beta chains given below trace back to one sample, sequenced in a study of cytomegalovirus exposure and HLA in healthy donors. Primers included in the PCR were 60 Vbeta and 13 Jbeta primers. The data were produced by immunoSEQ multiplex PCR, yet TCRdb's version contains in-frame clones alone and is incomplete. The sample has approximately 110,000 clones; around 70% are singletons. The sample taken for sequencing was PBMCs. The receptors here all came from a woman aged 40 to 55 in good health and CMV-seropositive.

This sequence joins TRBV11-3 and TRBJ1-2, with D hard to call. V dropped 6 bases and J dropped 2 bases, with 13 bases sitting between them. CDR3 length equals 14 residues. Germline V gene data show CDR1 as SGHNT and CDR2 as YENEEA. The CDR3: CASSQITENYGYTF. The CDR3 bases are TGTGCCAGCAGTCAAATTACAGAGAACTATGGCTACACCTTC.

This clone was counted only a few times. CDR3 sequence: CASRGSGPSSEAFF. CDR3 bases: TGTGCCAGCAGGGGGAGCGGGCCAAGCTCCGAAGCTTTCTTT. The V and J genes are TRBV6-6 and TRBJ1-1; the D is unclear. The CDR3 totals 14 residues. Germline V lookup: CDR1 MNHNY, CDR2 SVGAGI (reference sequence). Deletions cut 6 bases from V and 8 bases from J, with 19 bases between.

This clone was counted only a few times. This rearrangement joins TRBV7-9 to TRBJ2-7; maybe TRBD1 (6 bases). The CDR3 runs to 13 residues. With 4 bases removed from V and 2 bases from J, the gap between germline ends came to 9 bases. The V gene's germline CDR1 is SEHNR and CDR2 FQNEAQ (reference sequence). The CDR3 sequence is CASSSRDTYEQYF. The CDR3 bases are TGTGCCAGCAGCTCCCGGGACACCTACGAGCAGTACTTC. Together with reference TRBV7-9 and TRBJ2-7, the CDR3 gives the full variable domain: DTGVSQNPRHKITKRGQNVTFRCDPISEHNRLYWYRQTLGQGPEFLTYFQNEAQLEKSRLLSDRFSAERPKGSFSTLEIQRTEQGDSAMYLCASSSRDTYEQYFGPGTRLTVT.

The rearrangement joins TRBV5-1 to TRBJ2-3; TRBD2 aligns across 12 bases. CDR1 is SGHRS and CDR2 is YFSETQ in the germline V gene. The junction had 4 bases not matched to a gene; V was cut back by 2 bases and J by 0 bases. CDR3 length equals 17 residues. CDR3 nucleotide sequence: TGCGCCAGCAGCTTCTCACTAGCGGGGGGAAGCACAGATACGCAGTATTTT. As protein: CASSFSLAGGSTDTQYF.

The chain employs TRBV6-5 and TRBJ2-7, with 8 bases matching TRBD1. The CDR3 totals 12 residues. The V segment lost 4 bases and the J segment 8 bases; nucleotides outside the gene matches: 4. Germline lookup yields CDR1 MNHEY and CDR2 SVGAGI. DNA of the CDR3: TGTGCCAGCAGTTTCGACAGGGGCAAGCAGTACTTC. Amino acids: CASSFDRGKQYF.

V usage is TRBV6-1 and J usage is TRBJ1-6; 9 nucleotides match TRBD1. Germline V gives CDR1 MNHNS, CDR2 SASEGT. Germline trimming cut 4 bases from V and 6 bases from J; bases unmatched to any gene: 7. The CDR3 has 16 residues. CDR3 sequence: CASSAAQGAPNSPLHF. Written as DNA, the CDR3 is TGTGCCAGCAGTGCCGCACAGGGGGCGCCTAATTCACCCCTCCACTTT.

The genes are TRBV29-1 and TRBJ2-5; D perhaps matches TRBD2 (6 bases). V was trimmed by 8 bases and J by 3 bases, leaving 13 bases between them. This CDR3 is 12 amino acids long. Germline V gives CDR1 SQVTM, CDR2 ANQGSEA. In DNA, the CDR3 is TGCAGCTGCGGGACTCTTAAAGAGACCCAGTACTTC. Its translation: CSCGTLKETQYF.

V gene TRBV4-1 combines with J gene TRBJ2-7; 9 bases are shared with TRBD1. V was clipped by 1 base and J by 2 bases; unmatched bases: 6. The CDR3 consists of 16 residues. The germline V gene encodes CDR1 MGHRA and CDR2 YSYEKL. CDR3 nucleotides: TGCGCCAGCAGCCAAGTGGGGACAGGGTCAACCTACGAGCAGTACTTC. Residues: CASSQVGTGSTYEQYF.

The rearrangement links TRBV29-1 to TRBJ2-3; 13 bases align to TRBD2. V dropped 7 bases and J dropped 3; count of bases not matched to a gene: 7. This CDR3 spans 15 amino acids. CDR1 is SQVTM and CDR2 is ANQGSEA in the germline V gene. The chain's CDR3 is CSAPGLAGATDTQYF. CDR3 sequence (DNA): TGCAGCGCACCCGGACTAGCGGGAGCTACAGATACGCAGTATTTT.

The chain uses TRBV5-1 and TRBJ2-3, with 14 positions matching TRBD2. This CDR3 is built from 18 residues. The junction had 5 bases not matched to a gene; V was cut back by 2 bases and J by 0 bases. Germline-derived CDR1 and CDR2 are SGHRS and YFSETQ. CDR3 sequence: CASSFGLAGGGSTDTQYF. The CDR3 region has the DNA TGCGCCAGCAGCTTTGGACTAGCGGGGGGCGGGAGCACAGATACGCAGTATTTT.

This clone came up a few times. The V call is TRBV11-2, the J call TRBJ1-1, with a possible D match to TRBD1 (5 bases). The V end was cut by 5 bases, the J end by 3 bases, with 19 bases between. CDR1 is SGHAT and CDR2 is FQNNGV in the germline V gene. This CDR3 contains 16 residues. CDR3 nucleotide sequence: TGTGCCAGCAGCGTCTCGTTTATGGGGCGGCACACTGAAGCTTTCTTT. Protein sequence: CASSVSFMGRHTEAFF.

This CDR3 is CASSRPGQGYGYTF. DNA of the CDR3: TGTGCCAGCAGCCGCCCGGGACAGGGCTATGGCTACACCTTC. The chain is built from TRBV7-2 and TRBJ1-2; 9 bases match TRBD1. The V segment lost 5 bases and the J segment 4 bases; nucleotides outside the gene matches: 5. There are 14 residues in the CDR3. Germline lookup yields CDR1 SGHTA and CDR2 FQGNSA.

The chain uses TRBV23-1 and TRBJ2-1, with D possibly TRBD1 on 6 matching bases. TRBV23-1 is placed among ORFs of uncertain function. V was pared by 3 bases and J by 0 bases, with 12 bases between. The CDR3 sequence is 16 residues long. The CDR3 nucleotides are TGCGCCAGCAGTCATCTAGGGGGTAGCTCCTACAATGAGCAGTTCTTC. As protein: CASSHLGGSSYNEQFF.

This sequence joins TRBV4-2 and TRBJ2-5; 13 bases fit TRBD2. V lost 4 bases, J lost 0 bases, and 8 bases stayed unmatched. From germline, CDR1 is LGHNA and CDR2 YNFKEQ. The CDR3 extends over 18 amino acids. The CDR3 loop is CASSLKAGTSGNQETQYF. The CDR3 DNA reads as TGTGCCAGCAGCCTAAAGGCGGGGACTAGCGGGAACCAAGAGACCCAGTACTTC.

The V and J genes are TRBV2 and TRBJ2-1; 10 bases are a match to TRBD2. CDR1 is SNHLY, CDR2 FYNNEI, per germline. The V segment lost 1 base and the J segment 5 bases; nucleotides outside the gene matches: 11. CDR3 size: 18 residues. The CDR3 region has the DNA TGTGCCAGCAGTGAAGTTTTTTCGCGTCTAGCGGGAGACAATGAGCAGTTCTTC. Translation gives CASSEVFSRLAGDNEQFF.

This clone has just one count. V is TRBV4-1 and J is TRBJ2-1, with TRBD2 identical over 8 bases. In germline, CDR1 is MGHRA, CDR2 YSYEKL. The CDR3 runs to 17 residues. The J segment lost 4 bases and the V segment lost 4 bases, leaving 12 bases of the junction unmatched. In nucleotides, the CDR3 is TGCGCCAGCAGCCCGGGGGGGTTAACGGGAGAGTACAATGAGCAGTTCTTC. Residues: CASSPGGLTGEYNEQFF.

J is TRBJ2-2 and V is TRBV5-1, with D possibly being TRBD2 (5 bases). This CDR3 contains 16 residues. Germline CDR1 reads SGHRS; CDR2 reads YFSETQ. V was cut by 0 bases and J by 4 bases, with 13 bases left in between. As DNA, the CDR3 is TGCGCCAGCAGCTTGGTTCCGGGGATGGGCACCGGGGAGCTGTTTTTT. Protein: CASSLVPGMGTGELFF. The full variable domain, rest sourced from reference TRBV5-1 and TRBJ2-2, is KAGVTQTPRYLIKTRGQQVTLSCSPISGHRSVSWYQQTPGQGLQFLFEYFSETQRNKGNFPGRFSGRQFSNSRSEMNVSTLELGDSALYLCASSLVPGMGTGELFFGEGSRLTVL.

V is TRBV7-9 and J is TRBJ2-7; D is perhaps TRBD1 (6 bases). CDR1 is SEHNR and CDR2 is FQNEAQ in the germline V gene (reference sequence). V gave up 0 bases and J gave up 0 bases, with 9 bases separating them. This CDR3 has 15 residues. CDR3: CASSLAGTYSYEQYF. CDR3 coding DNA: TGTGCCAGCAGCTTAGCCGGGACATACTCCTACGAGCAGTACTTC.

The chain carries TRBV6-1 and TRBJ1-5, with a possible D match to TRBD1 (6 bases). Germline V lookup: CDR1 MNHNS, CDR2 SASEGT. Trimming removed 0 bases from V and 5 bases from J, with 14 bases in between. The CDR3 extends over 16 amino acids. The CDR3 DNA reads TGTGCCAGCAGTGAAGCAGCACAGGGTAGTTATCAGCCCCAGCATTTT. This gives the protein CASSEAAQGSYQPQHF.

This chain joins TRBV25-1 and TRBJ1-2, with 7 bases lining up with TRBD1. The V gene's germline CDR1 is MGHDK and CDR2 SYGVNS. The CDR3 is made up of 12 amino acids. J was trimmed by 4 bases and V by 8 bases; bases with no gene match: 4. CDR3 loop: CASSDRTYGYTF. CDR3 bases: TGTGCCAGCTCGGACAGGACCTATGGCTACACCTTC.

The sample holds one count of this clone. The chain recombines TRBV7-2 with TRBJ1-2, with no clear D. The CDR3 runs 16 residues. Germline V gene data show CDR1 as SGHTA and CDR2 as FQGNSA. The germline V and J ends were trimmed by 3 bases and 6 bases, with 20 bases remaining between them. The CDR3 DNA reads TGTGCCAGCAGCTTCAATTATGGTGAGGGAGCGAATGGCTACACCTTC. It codes for CASSFNYGEGANGYTF.

The chain combines TRBV5-6 with TRBJ1-5; D may be TRBD1 (6 bases). Germline values: CDR1 SGHDT, CDR2 YYEEEE. Trimming removed 5 bases at V and 0 bases at J, with 12 bases between. CDR3 length equals 15 residues. CDR3 sequence reads: CASSLQGYSNQPQHF. The CDR3 DNA sequence: TGTGCCAGCAGTTTACAGGGTTATAGCAATCAGCCCCAGCATTTT.